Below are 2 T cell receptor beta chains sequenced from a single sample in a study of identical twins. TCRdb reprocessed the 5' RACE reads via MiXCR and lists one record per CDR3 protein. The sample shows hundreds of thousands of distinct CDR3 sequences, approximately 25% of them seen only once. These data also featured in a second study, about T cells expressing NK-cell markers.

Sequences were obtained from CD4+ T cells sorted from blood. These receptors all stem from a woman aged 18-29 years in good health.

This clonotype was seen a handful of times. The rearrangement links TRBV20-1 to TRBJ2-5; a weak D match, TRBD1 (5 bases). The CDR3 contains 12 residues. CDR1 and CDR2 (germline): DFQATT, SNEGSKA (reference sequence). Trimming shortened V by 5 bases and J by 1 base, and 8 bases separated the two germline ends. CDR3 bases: TGCAGTGCTCGACAGCCCCAAGAGACCCAGTACTTC. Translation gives CSARQPQETQYF.

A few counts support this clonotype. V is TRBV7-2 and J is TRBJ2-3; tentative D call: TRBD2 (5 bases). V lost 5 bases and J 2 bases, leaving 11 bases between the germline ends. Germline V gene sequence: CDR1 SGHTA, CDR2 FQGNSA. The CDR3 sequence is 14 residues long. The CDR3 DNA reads TGTGCCAGCAGCCCCGGGGTGGTCACAGATACGCAGTATTTT. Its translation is CASSPGVVTDTQYF. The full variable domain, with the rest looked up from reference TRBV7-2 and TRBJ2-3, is GAGVSQSPSNKVTEKGKDVELRCDPISGHTALYWYRQSLGQGLEFLIYFQGNSAPDKSGLPSDRFSAERTGGSVSTLTIQRTQQEDSAVYLCASSPGVVTDTQYFGPGTRLTVL.